This T cell receptor beta chain was identified in a study of cytomegalovirus exposure and HLA in healthy donors. Amplification used 60 Vbeta primers and 13 Jbeta primers. Method: immunoSEQ multiplex PCR; TCRdb's copy keeps in-frame clones and lacks some. The sample has about 130,000 clones; just over 75% are singletons. This clone occurred a few times. Its target is unknown. Germline CDR1 and CDR2: SQVTM and ANQGSEA. The CDR3 consists of 17 residues. V was clipped by 4 bases and J by 3 bases; unmatched bases: 15. Study-level points and caveats: Data from an earlier analysis indicated that most TCR beta V segments were productive either about 87% or about 30% of the time.

The sequenced material came from PBMCs. J is TRBJ1-1 and V is TRBV29-1; 9 bases are a match to TRBD1. This TCR was sampled from a woman aged 50 to 65 in good health and CMV-seronegative. CDR3 nucleotide sequence: TGCAGCGTTGGAGACAGGGGGAGGCTTGGAACGTACACTGAAGCTTTCTTT. Its protein product is CSVGDRGRLGTYTEAFF.